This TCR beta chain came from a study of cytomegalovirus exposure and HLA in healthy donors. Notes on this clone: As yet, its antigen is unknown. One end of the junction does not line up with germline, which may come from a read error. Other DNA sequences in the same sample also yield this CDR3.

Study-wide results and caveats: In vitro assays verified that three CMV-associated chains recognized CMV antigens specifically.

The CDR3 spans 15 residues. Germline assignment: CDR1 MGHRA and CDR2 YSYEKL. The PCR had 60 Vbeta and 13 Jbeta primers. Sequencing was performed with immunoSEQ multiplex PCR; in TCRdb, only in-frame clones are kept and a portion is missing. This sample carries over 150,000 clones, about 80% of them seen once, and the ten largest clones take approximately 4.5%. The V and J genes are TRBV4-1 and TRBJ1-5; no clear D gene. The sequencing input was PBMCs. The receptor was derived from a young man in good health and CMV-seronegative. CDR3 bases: TGCGCCAGCAGCCAAACTTTACAGTCCAATCAGCCCCAGCATTTC. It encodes CASSQTLQSNQPQHF.